Only a few counts were recorded for the clone carrying this TCR beta chain. The sample belongs to a study of blood T cell repertoires in COVID-19. The germline V and J ends were trimmed by 0 bases and 2 bases, with 15 bases remaining between them. The CDR3 has 17 amino acids. The germline CDR1 and CDR2 sequences are SNHLY and FYNNEI. Only in-frame clones appear in the TCRdb table, and some are missing; sequencing was by immunoSEQ multiplex PCR. The repertoire holds tens of thousands of clones, 75% to 90% seen once, with more than 10% in the top ten. The clonotype originates from a man aged 65 to 85 with active or convalescent COVID-19. The chain links TRBV2 to TRBJ2-3, with D possibly TRBD1 on 7 matching bases. The material sequenced was peripheral blood. The CDR3 here is CASSEAVPGGTTDTQYF. CDR3 sequence (DNA): TGTGCCAGCAGTGAAGCTGTCCCAGGGGGGACCACAGATACGCAGTATTTT.